This TCR beta chain was captured in a study of cytomegalovirus exposure and HLA in healthy donors. With respect to this clone: Its matching antigen is unknown.

PCR was performed using 60 Vbeta and 13 Jbeta primers. Repertoires were generated with immunoSEQ multiplex PCR, while TCRdb's copy carries only in-frame clones and drops some. The table shows under 150,000 clones, with roughly 80% occurring only once. Regarding the study as a whole: From TCR beta sequences, most subjects' HLA-A and HLA-B alleles were reportedly predicted accurately.

The specimen was PBMCs. The TCR was taken from a female donor in good health and CMV-seronegative.

The DNA for the CDR3 is TGTGCCAGCAGTCCCGACTCCTACTATGGCTACACCTTC. This codes for CASSPDSYYGYTF. The V and J genes are TRBV28 and TRBJ1-2; no clear D. The CDR3 runs 13 residues. Trimming left V 5 bases short and J 3 bases short, with 10 bases between. The germline V gene encodes CDR1 MDHEN and CDR2 SYDVKM.